A selection of T cell receptor beta chains follows, all from one sample in a study of post-analysis software for immune sequencing data. TCRdb used MiXCR to reprocess the PCR reads, holding one entry per CDR3 protein. The sample holds some 690,000 distinct CDR3 sequences, 30% seen once. Sample: blood. The receptors stem from a girl aged 5-17 years with multiple sclerosis. Both conserved end residues are part of each CDR3. The D gene is left open where the match is weak. Expanded clones get a size class; other rows say once, few or many, or leave the size out.

-	TRBV20-1	-	TRBJ2-7	TGCAGTGCTAGAGATCACCAGCGTACTGCCTACGAGCAGTACTTC	CSARDHQRTAYEQYF
few	TRBV10-3	TRBD1	TRBJ1-2	TGTGCCATCAGGGGGACAGGCGGCTTTAACTATGGCTACACCTTC	CAIRGTGGFNYGYTF
-	TRBV20-1	TRBD2	TRBJ2-4	TGCAGTGCTAGAGAGGGTAGCGGGGGGTATGCCAAAAACATTCAGTACTTC	CSAREGSGGYAKNIQYF
few	TRBV3-1	-	TRBJ2-5	TGTGCCAGCAGCCCAGAATATAGGTGGGAGACCCAGTACTTC	CASSPEYRWETQYF
many	TRBV20-1	-	TRBJ2-7	TGCAGTGCACTTGCCTACGAGCAGTACTTC	CSALAYEQYF
-	TRBV6-6	-	TRBJ2-1	TGTGCCAGCAGTTACCTCTCTGACCGGTACAATGAGCAGTTCTTC	CASSYLSDRYNEQFF
-	TRBV5-1	TRBD1	TRBJ1-1	TGCGCCAGCAGCTCAGACAGGGTGATCACTGAAGCTTTCTTT	CASSSDRVITEAFF
-	TRBV20-1	TRBD1	TRBJ2-5	TGCAGTGCTTTGACAGGGGGGGAAGAGACCCAGTACTTC	CSALTGGEETQYF
few	TRBV9	-	TRBJ1-1	TGTGCCAGCAGCGTAGATGCGAACACTGAAGCTTTCTTT	CASSVDANTEAFF
-	TRBV5-1	TRBD1	TRBJ2-7	TGCGCCAGCAGCCTGACCGGGACAGGCAAACCCGAGCAGTACTTC	CASSLTGTGKPEQYF
-	TRBV20-1	TRBD2	TRBJ2-7	TGCAGTGCTATTGGCCTTAGCGGGAGTTCCTACGAGCAGTACTTC	CSAIGLSGSSYEQYF
few	TRBV7-2	TRBD1	TRBJ2-7	TGTGCCAGCAGCCCCAGGGACAGGGGTCGGTCCGAGCAGTACTTC	CASSPRDRGRSEQYF
-	TRBV20-1	-	TRBJ2-3	TGCAGTGCTTCGAAGGACTCTAGCACAGATACGCAGTATTTT	CSASKDSSTDTQYF
few	TRBV3-1	-	TRBJ1-4	TGTGCCAGCAGCCCCCCCCGGGGGGCGGGGGGTGAAAAACTGTTTTTT	CASSPPRGAGGEKLFF
few	TRBV27	TRBD1	TRBJ1-6	TGTGCCAGCACCCCGGGACAGAAATATTCACCCCTCCACTTT	CASTPGQKYSPLHF
few	TRBV10-3	-	TRBJ2-3	TGTGCCATCAAAATCCCCGGGGATACGCAGTATTTT	CAIKIPGDTQYF
many	TRBV6-2/TRBV6-3	-	TRBJ2-3	TGTGCCAGCAGCCTCCAAGGACAGATGACAGATACGCAGTATTTT	CASSLQGQMTDTQYF
-	TRBV10-3	-	TRBJ1-2	TGTGCGGCGGGGGGCAACTATGGCTACACCTTC	CAAGGNYGYTF
-	TRBV27	-	TRBJ1-5	TGTGCCAGCAGTTTAGCAGGTCATCAGCCCCAGCATTTT	CASSLAGHQPQHF
many	TRBV9	-	TRBJ2-1	TGTGCCAGCAACCCATCGGGGGGCCTCTCCTACAATGAGCAGTTCTTC	CASNPSGGLSYNEQFF
-	TRBV12-3/TRBV12-4	-	TRBJ1-4	TGTGCCAGCAGTTTAAGGGAGGGGCTAGGTGAAAAACTGTTTTTT	CASSLREGLGEKLFF
-	TRBV5-1	-	TRBJ1-6	TGCGCCAGCAGCTTGGAGGGCAGGCAGTTGTCAAATTCACCCCTCCACTTT	CASSLEGRQLSNSPLHF
few	TRBV12-5	TRBD1	TRBJ1-5	TGTGCTAGTGCCCCGGGGGACAGGAGCAATCAGCCCCAGCATTTT	CASAPGDRSNQPQHF
-	TRBV20-1	-	TRBJ1-1	TGCAGTGCTCAAGGGACAATGAACACTGAAGCTTTCTTT	CSAQGTMNTEAFF
-	TRBV7-9	-	TRBJ1-2	TGTGCCAGCAGCTCCAGGGATTATGGCTACACCTTC	CASSSRDYGYTF
few	TRBV10-2	-	TRBJ2-7	TGCGCCAGCAGCCACAACCAGGGCTACGAGCAGTACTTC	CASSHNQGYEQYF
many	TRBV10-3	-	TRBJ2-3	TGTGCCATTGGGACGGGCACAGATACGCAGTATTTT	CAIGTGTDTQYF
many	TRBV7-2	-	TRBJ2-7	TGTGCCAGCAGGCCGACATATAACTACGAGCAGTACTTC	CASRPTYNYEQYF
-	TRBV10-3	-	TRBJ2-1	TGTGCCATCGGTGGATGGGGCCTAACAGCCAATGAGCAGTTCTTC	CAIGGWGLTANEQFF
-	TRBV6-2/TRBV6-3	-	TRBJ2-1	TGTGCCAGCAGTTACTCAGCAGTCGTTATGTACAATGAGCAGTTCTTC	CASSYSAVVMYNEQFF
once	TRBV2	-	TRBJ2-6	TGTGCCAGCAGTGAACGGGGCAGGGCTGGGGCCAACGTCCTGACTTTC	CASSERGRAGANVLTF
-	TRBV12-3/TRBV12-4	-	TRBJ1-5	TGTGCCAGCAGCTCAGTGGGGGGGAATCAGCCCCAGCATTTT	CASSSVGGNQPQHF
few	TRBV27	-	TRBJ2-1	TGTGCCAGCACCGCCTTCAATGAGCAGTTCTTC	CASTAFNEQFF
-	TRBV7-2	TRBD2	TRBJ2-1	TGTGCCAGCAGCTTAGCGACGGGACTACGCAGCTACAATGAGCAGTTCTTC	CASSLATGLRSYNEQFF
-	TRBV3-1	-	TRBJ1-4	TGTGCCAGCAGCCAAGACCCGGGACGGCAGAATGAAAAACTGTTTTTT	CASSQDPGRQNEKLFF
-	TRBV12-3/TRBV12-4	-	TRBJ2-1	TGTGCCAGCAGTTTCGTGGTGGGCTCGAAGTACAATGAGCAGTTCTTC	CASSFVVGSKYNEQFF
few	TRBV27	TRBD1	TRBJ2-7	TGTGCCAGCAGACCTACAGGGGGCGGCTACGAGCAGTACTTC	CASRPTGGGYEQYF
-	TRBV7-9	-	TRBJ1-4	TGTGCCAGCAGCTTTAGTGCCAGGAATGAAAAACTGTTTTTT	CASSFSARNEKLFF
few	TRBV6-6	-	TRBJ1-5	TGTGCCAGCCGGACAGAGAATCAGCCCCAGCATTTT	CASRTENQPQHF
few	TRBV19	-	TRBJ2-5	TGTGCCAGTAGTCCGACAGATCAAGAGACCCAGTACTTC	CASSPTDQETQYF
-	TRBV6-1	-	TRBJ2-1	TGTGCCAGCAGCCGACTAGGGGATGAGCAGTTCTTC	CASSRLGDEQFF
few	TRBV7-2	-	TRBJ2-1	TGTGCCAGCAGCGACTTGGGGGCGACAGTCCCCAATGAGCAGTTCTTC	CASSDLGATVPNEQFF
few	TRBV7-2	-	TRBJ2-3	TGTGCCAGCAGCCTCTCAGCGGATTTAGATACGCAGTATTTT	CASSLSADLDTQYF
once	TRBV7-2	TRBD1	TRBJ2-3	TGTGCCAGCAGCCCTAGGGGGCCGGGACAGGGGTCAGATACGCAGTATTTT	CASSPRGPGQGSDTQYF
few	TRBV7-2	-	TRBJ2-4	TGTGCCAGCACCCCACAGGCTTCCAAAAACATTCAGTACTTC	CASTPQASKNIQYF
-	TRBV4-1	TRBD1	TRBJ2-1	TGCGCCAGCAGCCAAGAACCCGGGACAGGGCTCAATGAGCAGTTCTTC	CASSQEPGTGLNEQFF
-	TRBV5-1	TRBD1	TRBJ1-2	TGCGCCAGCAGCCAGGGACAGGGGGTACAAGGCTATGGCTACACCTTC	CASSQGQGVQGYGYTF
-	TRBV10-3	-	TRBJ1-2	TGTGCCATCAGTGACCCCCACAGGGAATATGGCCACACCTTC	CAISDPHREYGHTF
-	TRBV7-2	-	TRBJ2-3	TGTGCCAGCAGCCGGCGACTAGGCACAGATACGCAGTATTTT	CASSRRLGTDTQYF
-	TRBV6-1	-	TRBJ2-5	TGTGCCAGCAGTGGTAGTGAGACCCAGTACTTC	CASSGSETQYF
-	TRBV6-1	-	TRBJ2-7	TGTGCCAGCAGTGAACCCCGCTCCTACGAGCAGTACTTC	CASSEPRSYEQYF
few	TRBV28	-	TRBJ2-1	TGTGCCAGCATTGGGCGGGACCGGAGCTCCTACAATGAGCAGTTCTTC	CASIGRDRSSYNEQFF
-	TRBV10-3	-	TRBJ1-1	TGTGCCATCAGTGACAGACCCCGGGACATCGATGAAGCTTTCTTT	CAISDRPRDIDEAFF
few	TRBV20-1	TRBD2	TRBJ2-7	TGCAGTGCGACGACTTTAGCGGGAGGACGGTACGAGCAGTACTTC	CSATTLAGGRYEQYF